The clone carrying this T cell receptor (beta chain) was counted at least ten times. Its antigen is still unknown. Trimming shortened V by 9 bases and J by 7 bases, and 10 bases separated the two germline ends. Germline V gene data show CDR1 as MNHEY and CDR2 as SMNVEV (reference sequence). The CDR3 totals 10 residues. The sample belongs to a study of CD8 T cells in ankylosing spondylitis. Using quantitative 5'-RACE with molecular barcodes, the authors made TCR beta libraries. TCRdb re-analysed the 5' RACE reads in MiXCR, keeping a single row per CDR3 protein. The sample yields roughly 130,000 distinct CDR3 sequences, roughly an eighth seen once. The study's findings and limits: The authors reported significant enrichment of disease-linked clones in matched ankylosing spondylitis synovial fluid. Ankylosing spondylitis blood seemed to carry a telltale TCR beta motif made of about 8 highly homologous variants.

The TCR comes from a female donor with ankylosing spondylitis or in good health (not recorded which). The rearrangement uses TRBV27 and TRBJ2-7; D remains unclear. The sample comprised blood, either unsorted or a sorted T cell fraction (not recorded which). In DNA, the CDR3 is TGTGCCAGGCCCCTGTGGGAGCAGTACTTC. Translated, it gives CARPLWEQYF.